This TCR beta chain was captured by sequencing in a study of blood T cell repertoires in COVID-19. Across the whole study: Samples of COVID-19 (acute and convalescent) were obtained from the United States, Italy and Spain. PBMCs, B-cell-depleted T cells, or T cells provided the cDNA or gDNA that made up the material.

In the authors' methods: From reference gene primer amplification, estimates of nucleated cell counts were derived. The data were produced by immunoSEQ multiplex PCR, yet TCRdb's version contains in-frame clones alone and is incomplete. V and J calls and clone size are as listed in that table; D and trimming were resolved from the DNA. Here the sample spans 150,000 to 200,000 clones, around 90% being singletons. This clone was detected once. Per the germline V gene, CDR1 is LNHDA and CDR2 is SQIVND (reference sequence). This CDR3 contains 15 residues. Trimming removed 4 bases at V and 2 bases at J, with 14 bases between.

The receptor comes from a woman aged 45-65 years with acute or convalescent COVID-19. Specimen: peripheral blood. The V call is TRBV19, the J call TRBJ1-1; maybe TRBD1 (6 bases). Here the CDR3 reads CASSRSQGGNTEAFF. For the CDR3, the DNA is TGTGCCAGTAGTAGATCACAGGGCGGCAACACTGAAGCTTTCTTT.